Given below is one T cell receptor beta chain in context. This record comes from a study of blood T cell repertoires in COVID-19. The wider study: Sites in the United States, Italy and Spain provided acute and convalescent COVID-19 samples. Nucleic acid was either cDNA or gDNA, and it came from T cells, B-cell-depleted T cells, or PBMCs.

Assay used: immunoSEQ multiplex PCR; TCRdb lists only in-frame clones, some missing. This sample has fewer than 650,000 clones, with around nine tenths found just once. The Seattle patients, enrolled during active infection, were followed longitudinally. Trimming shortened V by 5 bases and J by 4 bases, and 17 bases separated the two germline ends. The CDR3 loop spans 15 amino acids. CDR1 SGHAT and CDR2 FQNNGV come from the germline V gene. The genes are TRBV11-2 and TRBJ1-1; D possibly corresponds to TRBD1 (6 bases). The specimen was peripheral blood. The source of this sequence is a woman in her forties or fifties with COVID-19, enrolled during active disease. As DNA, the CDR3 is TGTGCCAGCAGCCTTGGGGGGGCGCGGGGCACTGAAGCTTTCTTT. This codes for CASSLGGARGTEAFF.